This note documents a single T cell receptor (beta chain) sequence. Its cognate antigen is unknown. The CDR3 runs 14 residues. Germline lookup yields CDR1 SQVTM and CDR2 ANQGSEA. These data are taken from a study of monozygotic twins with inflammatory bowel disease. General study points: Against healthy co-twins, IBD patients had lower TCRbeta diversity (measured by inverse Simpson). Healthy twins shared more clonotypes with others than IBD patients, most markedly active ones.

Each of the TCR libraries took roughly 3,400 ng of total RNA. The team made cDNA by running eight separate reactions for each sample. TCRdb reworked the 5' RACE reads into one entry per CDR3 protein, no DNA. The sample spans some 200,000 distinct CDR3 sequences; the ten largest clones claim roughly 7.7%. The V and J genes are TRBV29-1 and TRBJ2-1; the D call of TRBD1 rests on TCRdb alone, since no DNA is present to check it. This receptor was obtained from a human donor with ulcerative colitis or Crohn's disease, or a healthy co-twin of an affected twin (not recorded which). Material: blood. The CDR3 reads CSVPGPGGGNEQFF.